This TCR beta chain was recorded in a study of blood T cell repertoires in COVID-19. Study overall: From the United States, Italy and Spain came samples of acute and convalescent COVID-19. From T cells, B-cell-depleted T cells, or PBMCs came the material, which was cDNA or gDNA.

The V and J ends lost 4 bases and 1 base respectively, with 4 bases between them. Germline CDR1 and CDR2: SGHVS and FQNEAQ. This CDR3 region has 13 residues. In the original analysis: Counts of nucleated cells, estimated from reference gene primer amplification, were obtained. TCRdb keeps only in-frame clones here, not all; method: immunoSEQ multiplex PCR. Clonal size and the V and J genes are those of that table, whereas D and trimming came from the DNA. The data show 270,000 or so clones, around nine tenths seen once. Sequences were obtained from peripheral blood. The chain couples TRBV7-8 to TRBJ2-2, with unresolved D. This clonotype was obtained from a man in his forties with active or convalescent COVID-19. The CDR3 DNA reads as TGTGCCAGCAGCTCAGTGAACACCGGGGAGCTGTTTTTT. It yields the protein CASSSVNTGELFF.